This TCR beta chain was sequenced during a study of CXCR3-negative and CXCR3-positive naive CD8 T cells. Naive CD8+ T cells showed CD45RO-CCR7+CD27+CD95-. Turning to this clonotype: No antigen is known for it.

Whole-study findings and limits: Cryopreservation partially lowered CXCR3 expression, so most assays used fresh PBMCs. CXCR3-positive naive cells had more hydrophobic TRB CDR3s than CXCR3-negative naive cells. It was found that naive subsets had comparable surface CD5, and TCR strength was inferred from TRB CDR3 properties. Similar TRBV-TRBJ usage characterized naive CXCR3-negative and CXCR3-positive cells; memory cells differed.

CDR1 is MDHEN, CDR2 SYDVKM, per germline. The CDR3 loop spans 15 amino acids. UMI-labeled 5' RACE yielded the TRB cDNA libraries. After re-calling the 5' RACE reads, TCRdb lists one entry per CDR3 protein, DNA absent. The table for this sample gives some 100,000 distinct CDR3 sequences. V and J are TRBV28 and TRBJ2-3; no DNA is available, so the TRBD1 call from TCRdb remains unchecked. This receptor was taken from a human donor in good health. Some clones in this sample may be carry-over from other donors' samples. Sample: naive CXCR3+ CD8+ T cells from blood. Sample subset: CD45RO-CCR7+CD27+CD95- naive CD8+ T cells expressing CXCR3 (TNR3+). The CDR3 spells CASSHRDRGYDTQYF.